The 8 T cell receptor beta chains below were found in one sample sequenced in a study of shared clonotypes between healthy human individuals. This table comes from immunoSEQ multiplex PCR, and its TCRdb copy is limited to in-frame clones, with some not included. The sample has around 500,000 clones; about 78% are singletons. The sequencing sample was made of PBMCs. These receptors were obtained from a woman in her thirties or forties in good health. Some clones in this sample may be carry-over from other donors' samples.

DNA for the CDR3: TGTGCCATCAGTGAACAGGATGGGAATTCACCCCTCCACTTT. Protein sequence: CAISEQDGNSPLHF. This sequence joins TRBV10-3 and TRBJ1-6, with D maybe TRBD1 (5 bases). Trimming pared 3 bases from V and 7 bases from J, leaving 10 bases between. The CDR3 has 14 amino acids. Germline-derived CDR1 and CDR2 are ENHRY and SYGVKD.

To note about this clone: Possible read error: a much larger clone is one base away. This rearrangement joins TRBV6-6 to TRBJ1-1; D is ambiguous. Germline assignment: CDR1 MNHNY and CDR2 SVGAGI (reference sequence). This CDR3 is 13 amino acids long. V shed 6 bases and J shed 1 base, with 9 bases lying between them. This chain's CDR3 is CASSQQPNTEAFF. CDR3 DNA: TGTGCCAGCAGCCAACAGCCGAACACTGAAGCTTTCTTT.

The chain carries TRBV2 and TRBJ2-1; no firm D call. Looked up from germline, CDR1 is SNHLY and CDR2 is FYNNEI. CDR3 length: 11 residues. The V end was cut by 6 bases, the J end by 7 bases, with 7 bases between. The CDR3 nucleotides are TGTGCCAGCAGATCTTCGAATGAGCAGTTCTTC. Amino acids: CASRSSNEQFF.

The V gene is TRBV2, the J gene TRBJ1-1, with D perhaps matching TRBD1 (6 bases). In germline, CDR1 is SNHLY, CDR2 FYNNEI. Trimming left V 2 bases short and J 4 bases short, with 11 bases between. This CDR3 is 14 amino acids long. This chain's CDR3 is CASSEIRGLTEAFF. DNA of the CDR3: TGTGCCAGCAGTGAAATTCGGGGGCTCACTGAAGCTTTCTTT. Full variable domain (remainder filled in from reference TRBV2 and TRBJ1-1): EPEVTQTPSHQVTQMGQEVILRCVPISNHLYFYWYRQILGQKVEFLVSFYNNEISEKSEIFDDQFSVERPDGSNFTLKIRSTKLEDSAMYFCASSEIRGLTEAFFGQGTRLTVV.

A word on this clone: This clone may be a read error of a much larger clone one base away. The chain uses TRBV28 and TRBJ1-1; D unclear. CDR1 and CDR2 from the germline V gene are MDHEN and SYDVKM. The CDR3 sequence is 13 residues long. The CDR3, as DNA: TGTGACAGCAGTTTATCGGGAAACACTGAAGCTTTCTTT. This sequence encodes CDSSLSGNTEAFF. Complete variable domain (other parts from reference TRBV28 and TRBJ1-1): DVKVTQSSRYLVKRTGEKVFLECVQDMDHENMFWYRQDPGLGLRLIYFSYDVKMKEKGDIPEGYSVSREKKERFSLILESASTNQTSMYLCDSSLSGNTEAFFGQGTRLTVV.

For the CDR3, the DNA is TGTGCCAGCTCACCCAGACAGGGGCCCCTGAACACTGAAGCTTTCTTT. It yields the protein CASSPRQGPLNTEAFF. This chain links TRBV18 with TRBJ1-1, with TRBD1 identical over 8 bases. V shed 3 bases and J 0 bases; nucleotides not matched to a gene: 6. Germline V lookup: CDR1 KGHSH, CDR2 LQKENI. The CDR3 covers 16 residues.

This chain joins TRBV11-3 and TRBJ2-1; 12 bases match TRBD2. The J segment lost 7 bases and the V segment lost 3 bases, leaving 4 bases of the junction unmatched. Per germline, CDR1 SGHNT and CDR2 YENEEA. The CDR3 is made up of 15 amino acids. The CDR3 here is CASSFGLAGMNEQFF. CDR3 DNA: TGTGCCAGCAGCTTTGGACTAGCGGGAATGAATGAGCAGTTCTTC.

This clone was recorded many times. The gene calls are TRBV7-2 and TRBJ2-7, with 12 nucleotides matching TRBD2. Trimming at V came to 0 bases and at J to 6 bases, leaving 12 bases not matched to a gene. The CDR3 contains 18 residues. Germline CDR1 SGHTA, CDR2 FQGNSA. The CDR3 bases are TGTGCCAGCAGCTTAGCCCCAACAAGGACTAGCGGGATACCCGAGCAGTACTTC. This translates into CASSLAPTRTSGIPEQYF.